These T cell receptor beta chains were read from a single sample in a study of blood T cell repertoires in COVID-19. Sequencing was performed with immunoSEQ multiplex PCR; in TCRdb, only in-frame clones are kept and a portion is missing. In the table there are under 130,000 clones, under 80% of which are singletons. Sequencing used peripheral blood. The receptor set was obtained from a woman in her 70s with acute or convalescent COVID-19. CDR3s include the opening cysteine and the closing phenylalanine or tryptophan. D genes are given only for firm matches. Only some rows state a clone size, as once, few, many or a class for expanded clones.

v_gene	j_gene	d_gene	abundance	CDR3aa	CDR3nt
TRBV24-1	TRBJ2-3	NA	NA	CATSAPGGAGPDTQYF	TGTGCCACCAGTGCCCCCGGCGGGGCAGGGCCAGATACGCAGTATTTT
TRBV29-1	TRBJ1-1	TRBD1	NA	CSYSRDRAFF	TGCAGCTATTCCCGGGACAGAGCTTTCTTT
TRBV2	TRBJ2-5	NA	NA	CASRDRRGAQYF	TGTGCCAGCAGAGACCGGCGAGGAGCCCAGTACTTC
TRBV4-1	TRBJ1-1	NA	few	CASSSYGEAFF	TGCGCCAGCAGTTCTTACGGGGAAGCTTTCTTT
TRBV5-1	TRBJ2-2	NA	NA	CASNPLDSINTGELFF	TGCGCCAGCAACCCTCTGGACAGTATCAACACCGGGGAGCTGTTTTTT
TRBV19	TRBJ1-4	NA	many	CASSRPLVQGVLEKLFF	TGTGCCAGTAGTAGGCCTTTGGTACAGGGTGTTTTGGAAAAACTGTTTTTT
TRBV28	TRBJ2-5	TRBD1	NA	CASSLIGGGETQYF	TGTGCCAGCAGTTTAATAGGGGGCGGAGAGACCCAGTACTTC
TRBV12-3/TRBV12-4	TRBJ2-7	NA	NA	CASSPEVSYEQYF	TGTGCCAGCAGTCCAGAGGTCTCCTACGAGCAGTACTTC
TRBV6-6	TRBJ2-5	TRBD2	NA	CASSGGVETQYF	TGTGCCAGCTCCGGGGGGGTAGAGACCCAGTACTTC
TRBV7-9	TRBJ2-3	NA	NA	CASSFSGSDTQYF	TGTGCCAGCAGCTTTTCGGGGTCAGATACGCAGTATTTT
TRBV18	TRBJ2-1	NA	NA	CASSPGPSGRNEQFF	TGTGCCAGCTCACCCGGCCCCTCGGGGAGGAATGAGCAGTTCTTC
TRBV14	TRBJ1-1	NA	NA	CASSLTLNTEAFF	TGTGCCAGCAGCCTAACTTTGAACACTGAAGCTTTCTTT
TRBV14	TRBJ1-1	NA	NA	CASSQDARMNTEAFF	TGTGCCAGCAGCCAAGATGCCAGAATGAACACTGAAGCTTTCTTT
TRBV27	TRBJ1-2	NA	NA	CASRPGRGYYGYTF	TGTGCCAGCAGACCCGGGAGGGGATACTATGGCTACACCTTC
TRBV19	TRBJ2-4	TRBD1	NA	CASSRDRGTKYF	TGTGCCAGTAGCAGAGACAGGGGCACTAAGTACTTC
TRBV6-2/TRBV6-3	TRBJ2-7	TRBD2	NA	CASSPTGLATASYEQYF	TGTGCCAGCAGCCCTACTGGACTAGCAACCGCCTCCTACGAGCAGTACTTC
TRBV28	TRBJ2-7	NA	many	CASSRRWAAVTKEQYF	TGTGCCAGCAGTCGAAGGTGGGCAGCCGTCACAAAGGAGCAGTACTTC
TRBV6-5	TRBJ1-1	NA	NA	CASSYSGGGMGTEAFF	TGTGCCAGCAGTTACTCAGGCGGGGGAATGGGCACTGAAGCTTTCTTT
TRBV7-8	TRBJ1-4	TRBD1	NA	CASSRGQADEKLFF	TGTGCCAGCAGCCGAGGACAGGCTGACGAAAAACTGTTTTTT
TRBV5-4	TRBJ1-1	NA	NA	CASSSEQVHEAFF	TGTGCCAGCAGCTCGGAACAGGTCCACGAAGCTTTCTTT
TRBV24-1	TRBJ1-2	NA	once	CATSDQTVDGYTF	TGTGCCACCAGTGACCAGACAGTGGATGGCTACACCTTC
TRBV19	TRBJ1-1	TRBD1	NA	CASSTDYTGVTTEAFF	TGTGCCAGTAGTACTGATTATACAGGGGTTACCACTGAAGCTTTCTTT
TRBV4-3	TRBJ2-2	NA	NA	CASSQVLGAVGELFF	TGCGCCAGCAGCCAAGTTCTGGGGGCGGTCGGGGAGCTGTTTTTT
TRBV5-1	TRBJ2-3	NA	NA	CASSRRMDTDTQYF	TGCGCCAGCAGCAGGAGGATGGACACAGATACGCAGTATTTT
TRBV12-3/TRBV12-4	TRBJ1-1	NA	NA	CASSRQENTEAFF	TGTGCCAGCAGTCGCCAGGAAAACACTGAAGCTTTCTTT
TRBV6-5	TRBJ1-2	NA	NA	CASFVVANYGYTF	TGTGCCAGCTTTGTGGTAGCCAACTATGGCTACACCTTC
TRBV7-2	TRBJ2-1	NA	NA	CASSFRGNTEQFF	TGTGCCAGCAGCTTCCGGGGTAACACTGAGCAGTTCTTC
TRBV10-1	TRBJ2-5	NA	NA	CASSDRGAETQYF	TGCGCCAGCAGTGACAGGGGAGCCGAGACCCAGTACTTC
TRBV7-2	TRBJ1-2	NA	NA	CASSLGRMGLYGYTF	TGTGCCAGCAGCTTAGGCAGGATGGGGCTCTATGGCTACACCTTC
TRBV11-3	TRBJ2-5	NA	NA	CASSLSGETQYF	TGTGCCAGCAGCTTATCCGGGGAGACCCAGTACTTC
TRBV5-1	TRBJ1-3	NA	NA	CASSLGAARSGNTIYF	TGCGCCAGCAGCTTGGGGGCAGCTCGCTCTGGAAACACCATATATTTT
TRBV28	TRBJ2-7	TRBD2	once	CASSLGTSGGSYEQYF	TGTGCCAGCAGTTTAGGGACTAGCGGGGGTTCCTACGAGCAGTACTTC
TRBV19	TRBJ2-3	TRBD2	once	CASSTPSGGNTDTQYF	TGTGCCAGTAGTACCCCTAGCGGGGGGAACACAGATACGCAGTATTTT
TRBV12-3/TRBV12-4	TRBJ1-1	NA	NA	CASTGGVDRGAFF	TGTGCCAGCACCGGTGGCGTAGATCGGGGAGCTTTCTTT
TRBV2	TRBJ1-6	NA	NA	CASSLLSSYNSPLHF	TGTGCCAGCAGCCTCCTCAGCTCCTATAATTCACCCCTCCACTTT
TRBV7-9	TRBJ2-5	NA	NA	CASSNRSGLREETQYF	TGTGCCAGCAGCAATAGGTCGGGCCTAAGGGAGGAGACCCAGTACTTC